The clone carrying this TCR beta chain was detected only a few times. These data originate in a study of high-grade serous ovarian cancer treatment subgroups. The tumor samples were collected prior to definitive surgery or chemotherapy. This table comes from immunoSEQ multiplex PCR, and its TCRdb copy is limited to in-frame clones, with some not included. The sample has 2,000 or so clones, approximately 80% seen once. This CDR3 has 17 amino acids. The germline V and J ends were trimmed by 5 bases and 4 bases, with 22 bases remaining between them. Germline CDR1 reads SGHTA; CDR2 reads FQGNSA. This clonotype was sampled from a human donor with high-grade serous ovarian cancer. The rearrangement links TRBV7-2 to TRBJ2-3, with a possible D match to TRBD2 (7 bases). The sequenced sample was tumor tissue. CDR3 coding DNA: TGTGCCAGCAGCCCCCTCGGACGGGGAGGGGGGTCAGATACGCAGTATTTT. It codes for CASSPLGRGGGSDTQYF.